The source of this T cell receptor (beta chain) is a study of blood T cell repertoires in COVID-19. With 11 bases removed from V and 3 bases from J, the gap between germline ends came to 13 bases. CDR3 length: 12 residues. CDR1 and CDR2 from the germline V gene are LNHDA and SQIVND (reference sequence). Authors' processing steps: Amplified reference gene primers provided the basis for estimating nucleated cell counts. The repertoire was sequenced with immunoSEQ multiplex PCR; TCRdb's copy has only in-frame clones and lacks some. That table supplies the V and J calls and clone size; D and trimming were determined from the DNA. The sample includes approximately 85,000 clones, 70% to 90% of them seen just once. This clone was recorded once.

The chain couples TRBV19 to TRBJ1-1; D may be TRBD1 (5 bases). This clonotype was obtained from a woman between 65 and 79 years old with active or convalescent COVID-19. Sequenced material: peripheral blood. CDR3: CAAGPSDTEAFF. In DNA form, the CDR3 reads TGTGCCGCAGGGCCAAGCGACACTGAAGCTTTCTTT.